Presented here are 10 T cell receptor beta chains from one specimen sequenced in a study of blood T cell repertoires in COVID-19. Assay used: immunoSEQ multiplex PCR; TCRdb lists only in-frame clones, some missing. Of approximately 380,000 clones in the sample, around 90% are singletons; the top ten hold roughly 1.2%. Sequencing used PBMCs or T cells enriched from blood (not recorded which). The receptors originated from a woman under 30 who had recovered from COVID-19.

This sequence joins TRBV10-3 and TRBJ1-4, with 7 nucleotides matching TRBD1. The V segment lost 5 bases and the J segment 8 bases; nucleotides outside the gene matches: 5. The CDR3 is 13 residues long. The V gene's germline CDR1 is ENHRY and CDR2 SYGVKD. CDR3 sequence reads: CAISQGVGEKLFF. Here the CDR3 DNA reads TGTGCCATCAGTCAGGGGGTCGGGGAAAAACTGTTTTTT.

This rearrangement joins TRBV19 to TRBJ2-5; TRBD1 agrees at 7 bases. The germline gives CDR1 LNHDA, CDR2 SQIVND (reference sequence). V trimming: 3 bases; J trimming: 0 bases; junction bases outside the gene matches: 7. The CDR3 extends over 16 amino acids. The CDR3 is CASSMSGQSNQETQYF. CDR3 nucleotide sequence: TGTGCCAGTAGTATGTCGGGACAGAGCAACCAAGAGACCCAGTACTTC.

The chain carries TRBV19 and TRBJ1-2; TRBD1 aligns across 8 bases. From germline, CDR1 is LNHDA and CDR2 SQIVND (reference sequence). The CDR3 runs to 19 residues. The V segment lost 5 bases and the J segment 2 bases; nucleotides outside the gene matches: 19. The CDR3 here is CASSPLLGRGPFRNYGYTF. In DNA form, the CDR3 reads TGTGCCAGTAGTCCCCTATTGGGCAGGGGGCCGTTTCGCAACTATGGCTACACCTTC.

The V and J genes are TRBV28 and TRBJ1-5, with D possibly matching TRBD1 (6 bases). CDR3 size: 15 residues. V lost 10 bases and J 3 bases, leaving 19 bases between the germline ends. Germline CDR1 is MDHEN and CDR2 is SYDVKM. The CDR3: CATFPPDRLNQPQHF. The CDR3, as DNA: TGTGCCACCTTCCCCCCGGACAGACTCAATCAGCCCCAGCATTTT.

This clone was observed a few times. The rearrangement uses TRBV11-2 and TRBJ1-5, with TRBD1 as a possible D gene (5 bases). CDR1 and CDR2 from the germline V gene are SGHAT and FQNNGV. CDR3 size: 15 residues. The ends were cut back, 1 base at V and 4 bases at J, with 11 bases in the middle. CDR3 sequence (DNA): TGTGCCAGCAGCTTAGTGCCAGGGCAGAATCAGCCCCAGCATTTT. Protein product: CASSLVPGQNQPQHF.

The rearrangement uses TRBV19 and TRBJ2-1, with a tentative D call TRBD2 (5 bases). V lost 0 bases, J lost 0 bases, and 9 bases lay in between. The CDR3 covers 16 residues. CDR1 LNHDA and CDR2 SQIVND come from the germline V gene (reference sequence). The DNA for the CDR3 is TGTGCCAGTAGTATAGAGTCGGGGAGCTCCTACAATGAGCAGTTCTTC. It codes for CASSIESGSSYNEQFF.

V is TRBV4-1 and J is TRBJ2-7; 11 bases match TRBD2. The CDR3 length is 15 residues. The ends lost 0 bases at V and 4 bases at J; junction bases unmatched: 2. The germline CDR1 and CDR2 sequences are MGHRA and YSYEKL. The CDR3 DNA sequence: TGCGCCAGCAGCCAAGATGGGACTAGCGGTTACGAGCAGTACTTC. Its protein product is CASSQDGTSGYEQYF.

The chain couples TRBV18 to TRBJ1-1, with D perhaps matching TRBD1 (6 bases). CDR3 length: 15 residues. The V gene lost 0 bases and the J gene lost 2 bases, with 10 bases spanning the gap. From germline, CDR1 is KGHSH and CDR2 LQKENI. In nucleotides, the CDR3 is TGTGCCAGCTCACCACCGGGGGGGCAAAACACTGAAGCTTTCTTT. Its protein is CASSPPGGQNTEAFF.

CDR3: CASSETPGGGNGYTF. The CDR3 bases are TGTGCCAGCAGCGAGACCCCGGGAGGGGGAAATGGCTACACCTTC. V gene TRBV9 combines with J gene TRBJ1-2; a weak D match, TRBD1 (6 bases). CDR3 size: 15 residues. CDR1 SGDLS and CDR2 YYNGEE come from the germline V gene. With 3 bases removed from V and 6 bases from J, the gap between germline ends came to 18 bases.

J is TRBJ2-3 and V is TRBV10-3; TRBD2 agrees at 11 bases. Germline assignment: CDR1 ENHRY and CDR2 SYGVKD. The CDR3 contains 18 residues. Trimming removed 0 bases from V and 2 bases from J; junction bases left unmatched: 7. Here the CDR3 DNA reads TGTGCCATCAGTGAGTCTCGGATAGCGGGGGGGTTCACAGATACGCAGTATTTT. Protein: CAISESRIAGGFTDTQYF.